This is a list of T cell receptor beta chains from one sample in a study of cytomegalovirus exposure and HLA in healthy donors. TCRdb's copy holds only in-frame clones and misses some; the assay was immunoSEQ multiplex PCR. The sample holds about 170,000 clones, approximately 80% seen once. Input material: PBMCs. The receptor source for this set is a woman in her forties or fifties in good health and CMV-seropositive. The CDR3 runs from the conserved cysteine through the conserved F or W. D genes are given only for firm matches.

>TRBV19|TRBD1|TRBJ2-3
CASSIGQGRSTDTQYF
>TRBV7-2|-|TRBJ1-4
CASSQRGINEKLFF
>TRBV4-1|TRBD1|TRBJ1-4
CASSHLGQGAKDEKLFF
>TRBV10-3|-|TRBJ2-3
CAISRDGDTQYF
>TRBV19|-|TRBJ2-3
CASSIAAGTDTQYF
>TRBV10-2|TRBD1|TRBJ1-4
CASRGDSRNEKLFF
>TRBV19|TRBD2|TRBJ2-5
CASTIELAGLETQYF
>TRBV7-2|-|TRBJ2-7
CASSLWGREQYF
>TRBV7-6|-|TRBJ2-7
CASSPRASPYEQYF
>TRBV7-2|-|TRBJ1-6
CASTNTGLLHSYNSPLHF
>TRBV2|TRBD1|TRBJ1-4
CASSAEQGATNEKLFF
>TRBV9|-|TRBJ2-1
CASSVQGGNEQFF
>TRBV7-6|-|TRBJ1-2
CASSTGDYGYTF
>TRBV27|TRBD1|TRBJ2-3
CASSSWGTGDEDTQYF
>TRBV5-4|TRBD1|TRBJ1-2
CASSSTGVYGYTF
>TRBV30|TRBD1|TRBJ2-4
CAWSVPRGQGLDIQYF
>TRBV9|TRBD2|TRBJ2-7
CASSAGLAGPGASYEQYF
>TRBV4-2|TRBD2|TRBJ2-5
CASSPGLAGPEETQYF
>TRBV5-1|-|TRBJ1-1
CASMKVQGYNTEAFF
>TRBV6-5|-|TRBJ1-1
CASSKRQGGNTEAFF
>TRBV19|-|TRBJ1-1
CASSIMGPRTVLMNTEAFF
>TRBV4-3|-|TRBJ1-1
CASSLGGREAFF
>TRBV7-9|-|TRBJ1-3
CASSVRRTNSGNTIYF
>TRBV6-1|TRBD1|TRBJ2-6
CASSEAPTGGSGANVLTF
>TRBV19|TRBD1|TRBJ1-5
CASSPQGNSNQPQHF
>TRBV2|TRBD1|TRBJ2-7
CASSELGRGLDEQYF
>TRBV28|-|TRBJ2-3
CASSSTGAPADTQYF
>TRBV28|-|TRBJ1-2
CASGRGSGYTF
>TRBV2|TRBD2|TRBJ2-1
CASRATGTSVHNEQFF
>TRBV2|-|TRBJ1-2
CASSTRVNYGYTF
>TRBV5-6|TRBD1|TRBJ2-7
CASSLSTPLGRGRDEQYF
>TRBV7-9|-|TRBJ1-2
CASSPNQGMSGYTF
>TRBV7-3|-|TRBJ2-7
CASSLRPLQGEQYF
>TRBV2|-|TRBJ1-1
CASRERDNPTEAFF
>TRBV10-3|TRBD2|TRBJ2-1
CAISESAPGLAGSAYNEQFF